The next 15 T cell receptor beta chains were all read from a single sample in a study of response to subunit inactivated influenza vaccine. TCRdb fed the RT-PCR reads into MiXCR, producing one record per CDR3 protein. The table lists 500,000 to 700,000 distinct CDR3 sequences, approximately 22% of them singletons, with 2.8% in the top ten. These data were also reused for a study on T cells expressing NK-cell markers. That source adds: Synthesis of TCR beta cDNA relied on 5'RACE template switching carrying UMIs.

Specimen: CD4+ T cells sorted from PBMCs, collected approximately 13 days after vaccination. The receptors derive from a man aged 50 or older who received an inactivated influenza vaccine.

This CDR3 is CSVLGLAGAYSYEQYF. The CDR3 DNA follows: TGCAGCGTTTTAGGACTAGCGGGGGCCTACTCCTACGAGCAGTACTTC. This rearrangement joins TRBV29-1 to TRBJ2-7, with TRBD2 identical over 13 bases. The V gene's germline CDR1 is SQVTM and CDR2 ANQGSEA. V lost 5 bases, J lost 0 bases, and 7 bases stayed unmatched. This CDR3 is 16 amino acids long.

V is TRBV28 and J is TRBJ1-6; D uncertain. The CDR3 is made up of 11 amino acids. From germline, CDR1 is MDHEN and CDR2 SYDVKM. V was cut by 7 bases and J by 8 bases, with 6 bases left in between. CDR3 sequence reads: CASTSDSPLHF. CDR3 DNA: TGTGCCAGCACCTCAGATTCACCCCTCCACTTT.

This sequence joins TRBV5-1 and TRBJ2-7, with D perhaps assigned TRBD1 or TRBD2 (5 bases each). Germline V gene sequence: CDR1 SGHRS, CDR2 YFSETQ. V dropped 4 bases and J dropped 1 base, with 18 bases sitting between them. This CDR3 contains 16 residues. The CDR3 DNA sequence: TGCGCCAGCAGCCCGAACCCGGGACCAACTTCCTACGAGCAGTACTTC. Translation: CASSPNPGPTSYEQYF.

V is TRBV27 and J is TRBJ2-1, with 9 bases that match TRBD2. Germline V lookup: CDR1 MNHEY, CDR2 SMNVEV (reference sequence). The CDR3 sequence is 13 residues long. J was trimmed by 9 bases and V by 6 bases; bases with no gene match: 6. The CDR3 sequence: CASSPLGLAEQFF. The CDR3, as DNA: TGTGCCAGCAGCCCCCTGGGACTAGCTGAGCAGTTCTTC.

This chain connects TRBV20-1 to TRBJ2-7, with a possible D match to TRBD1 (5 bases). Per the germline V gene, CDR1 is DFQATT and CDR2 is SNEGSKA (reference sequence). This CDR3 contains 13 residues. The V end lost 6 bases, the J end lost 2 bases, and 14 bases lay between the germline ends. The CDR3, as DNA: TGCAGTGCCCTAAGGGGCTCGACCTACGAGCAGTACTTC. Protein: CSALRGSTYEQYF.

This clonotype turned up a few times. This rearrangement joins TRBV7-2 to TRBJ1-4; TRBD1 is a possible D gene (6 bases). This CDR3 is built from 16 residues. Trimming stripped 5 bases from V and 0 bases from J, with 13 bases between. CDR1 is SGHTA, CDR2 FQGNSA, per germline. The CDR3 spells CASSLGPGATNEKLFF. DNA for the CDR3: TGTGCCAGCAGCCTGGGTCCAGGGGCAACTAATGAAAAACTGTTTTTT.

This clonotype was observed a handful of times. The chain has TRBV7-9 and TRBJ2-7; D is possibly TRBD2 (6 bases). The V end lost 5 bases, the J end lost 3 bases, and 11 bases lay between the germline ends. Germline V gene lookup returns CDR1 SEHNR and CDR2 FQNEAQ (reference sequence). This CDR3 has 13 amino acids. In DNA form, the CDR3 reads TGTGCCAGCAGCCCGGGACTTTTCTACGAGCAGTACTTC. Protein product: CASSPGLFYEQYF.

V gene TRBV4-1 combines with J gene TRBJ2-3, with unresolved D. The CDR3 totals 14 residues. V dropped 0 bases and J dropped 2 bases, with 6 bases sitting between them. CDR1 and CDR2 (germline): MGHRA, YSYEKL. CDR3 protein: CASSQDPNTDTQYF. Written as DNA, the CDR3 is TGCGCCAGCAGCCAAGACCCCAACACAGATACGCAGTATTTT.

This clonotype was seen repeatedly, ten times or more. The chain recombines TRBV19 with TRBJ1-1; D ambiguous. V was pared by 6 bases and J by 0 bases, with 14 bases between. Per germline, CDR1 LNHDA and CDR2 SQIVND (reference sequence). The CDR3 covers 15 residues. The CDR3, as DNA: TGTGCCAGTAGCCCTCGGGAAGGGTTGAACACTGAAGCTTTCTTT. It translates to CASSPREGLNTEAFF.

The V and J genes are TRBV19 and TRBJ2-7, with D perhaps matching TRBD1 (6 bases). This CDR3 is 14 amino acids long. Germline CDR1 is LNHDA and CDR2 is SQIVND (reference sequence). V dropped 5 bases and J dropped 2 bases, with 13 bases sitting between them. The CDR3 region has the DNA TGTGCCAGTAGTGATGACAGGACCGCCTACGAGCAGTACTTC. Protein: CASSDDRTAYEQYF.

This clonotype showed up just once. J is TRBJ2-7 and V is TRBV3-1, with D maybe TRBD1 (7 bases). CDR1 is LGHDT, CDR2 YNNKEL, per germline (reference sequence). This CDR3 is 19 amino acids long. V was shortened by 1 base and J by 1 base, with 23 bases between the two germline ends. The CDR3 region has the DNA TGTGCCAGCAGCCAAGTAGAATCGAGGGCAGGGGGGCCATCCTACGAGCAGTACTTC. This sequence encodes CASSQVESRAGGPSYEQYF.

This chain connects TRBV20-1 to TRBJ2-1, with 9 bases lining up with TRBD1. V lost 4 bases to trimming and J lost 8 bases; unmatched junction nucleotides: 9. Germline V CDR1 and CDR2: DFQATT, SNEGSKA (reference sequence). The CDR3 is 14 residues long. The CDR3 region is CSANSGTGGDEQFF. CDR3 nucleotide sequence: TGCAGTGCTAATAGCGGTACAGGGGGCGATGAGCAGTTCTTC.

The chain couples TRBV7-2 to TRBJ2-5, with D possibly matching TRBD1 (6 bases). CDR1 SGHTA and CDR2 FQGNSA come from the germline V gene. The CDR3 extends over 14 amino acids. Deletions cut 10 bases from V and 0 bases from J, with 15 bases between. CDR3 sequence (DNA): TGTGCCACAGCTTGGGGGCCTAACCAAGAGACCCAGTACTTC. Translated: CATAWGPNQETQYF. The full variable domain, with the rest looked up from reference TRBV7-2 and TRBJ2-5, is GAGVSQSPSNKVTEKGKDVELRCDPISGHTALYWYRQSLGQGLEFLIYFQGNSAPDKSGLPSDRFSAERTGGSVSTLTIQRTQQEDSAVYLCATAWGPNQETQYFGPGTRLLVL.

The CDR3 region is CASSPRLGPYNEQFF. In DNA form, the CDR3 reads TGTGCCAGCAGCCCCCGGCTAGGACCCTACAATGAGCAGTTCTTC. This chain links TRBV7-9 with TRBJ2-1; no reliable D call. The germline CDR1 and CDR2 sequences are SEHNR and FQNEAQ (reference sequence). The CDR3 runs 15 residues. V shed 5 bases and J shed 2 bases, with 13 bases lying between them.

The CDR3 DNA reads as TGTGCCAGCAGCTTTATCCGTGCGGAGACCCAGTACTTC. Amino acids: CASSFIRAETQYF. The rearrangement links TRBV7-9 to TRBJ2-5; D is undetermined. Trimming removed 3 bases at V and 5 bases at J, with 10 bases between. Germline-derived CDR1 and CDR2 are SEHNR and FQNEAQ (reference sequence). The CDR3 has 13 residues.